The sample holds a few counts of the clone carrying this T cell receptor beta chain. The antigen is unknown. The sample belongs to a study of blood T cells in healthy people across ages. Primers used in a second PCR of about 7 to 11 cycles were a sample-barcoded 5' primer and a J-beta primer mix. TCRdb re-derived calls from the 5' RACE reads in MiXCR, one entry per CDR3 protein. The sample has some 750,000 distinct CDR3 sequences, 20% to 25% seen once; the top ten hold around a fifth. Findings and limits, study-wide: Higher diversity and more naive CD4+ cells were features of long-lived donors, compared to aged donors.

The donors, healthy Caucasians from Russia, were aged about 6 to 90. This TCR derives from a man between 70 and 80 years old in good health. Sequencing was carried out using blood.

The CDR3 sequence is CASSESLGTASHEKLFF. The DNA of the CDR3 is TGTGCCAGCAGTGAATCCCTCGGGACAGCGTCGCATGAAAAACTGTTTTTT. V gene TRBV25-1 combines with J gene TRBJ1-4; 7 bases are a match to TRBD1. This CDR3 contains 17 residues. CDR1 and CDR2 from the germline V gene are MGHDK and SYGVNS. V gave up 1 base and J gave up 6 bases; unmatched junction bases: 11.